This T cell receptor (beta chain) is from a study of T cells in Graves' hyperthyroidism and ophthalmopathy. TCR beta CDR3 sequences were amplified from RNA transcripts. First-round RT-PCR with HTBI primers amplified the TCR CDR3 region. TCRdb reanalysed the multiplex PCR reads using MiXCR and keeps one entry per CDR3 protein. The sample has 480,000 or so distinct CDR3 sequences, around 50% seen once. Study conclusions and caveats: Most thyroid clonotypes that were expanded above 0.001 also turned up in blood.

This clonotype was detected a few times. Its matching antigen is unknown. V dropped 3 bases and J dropped 2 bases, with 9 bases sitting between them. The CDR3 sequence is 14 residues long. Germline assignment: CDR1 SGHDN and CDR2 FVKESK. Sequenced: peripheral blood or thyroid tissue (not recorded which). This chain joins TRBV14 and TRBJ2-3, with D possibly TRBD1 on 6 matching bases. This clonotype originated in an adult woman with Graves' disease, either hyperthyroidism or ophthalmopathy (not recorded which). In DNA form, the CDR3 reads TGTGCCAGCAGCCAGGGGGCTTCCACAGATACGCAGTATTTT. It translates to CASSQGASTDTQYF.